This T cell receptor beta chain was captured by sequencing in a study of cytomegalovirus exposure and HLA in healthy donors. Findings and caveats of the study: Highly shared sequence variants in one cluster were likely a sequencing artifact.

As for this clone: The antigen remains unidentified.

It was with 60 Vbeta and 13 Jbeta primers that the PCR ran. Measured with immunoSEQ multiplex PCR; TCRdb has only the in-frame clones, and not every one. The sample comprises 150,000 to 250,000 clones, more than 75% of which are singletons, and under 7.5% rests with the top ten. Germline assignment: CDR1 LNHDA and CDR2 SQIVND (reference sequence). The CDR3 runs 14 residues. V is TRBV19 and J is TRBJ2-5; 10 positions match TRBD2. The end of the DNA aligns better with TRBJ2-7, so the J call may be wrong. The TCR comes from a woman aged 45-60 years in good health and CMV-seropositive. Material: PBMCs. The CDR3: CASSYSGRTYEQYF. The DNA of the CDR3 is TGTGCCAGTAGTTATAGCGGGAGGACGTACGAGCAGTACTTC.